This entry concerns a single T cell receptor beta chain. No antigen is known for it. CD8+ and CD4+ T cells circulating in blood were sequenced for TCR beta. The sample is drawn from a study of CD8 T cells in Susac syndrome. Study-level background: Patients with Susac syndrome, at blood draw, were therapy-naive, on corticosteroids, or on intravenous immunoglobulin alone.

V shed 6 bases and J 1 base; nucleotides not matched to a gene: 7. Looked up from germline, CDR1 is MNHEY and CDR2 is SVGEGT. This CDR3 is built from 16 residues. Study results and caveats: No clonal expansion appeared among CD4+ T cells in Susac patients.

cDNA came from about 0.46 to 1 ug RNA primed by random hexamers. With immunoSEQ multiplex PCR, TCR beta CDR3 was amplified across 54 Vbeta and 13 Jbeta. MiXCR, applied by TCRdb to the immunoSEQ multiplex PCR reads, yields one record per CDR3 protein. The sample yields tens of thousands of distinct CDR3 sequences, around 93% seen once. The chain recombines TRBV6-2 or TRBV6-3 with TRBJ2-5, with 11 bases that match TRBD1. Sequencing input: CD4+ T cells from PBMCs. This TCR derives from a human donor with Susac syndrome. CDR3 amino acids: CASRSPGTGGQETQYF. The CDR3 DNA reads as TGTGCCAGCAGGTCCCCCGGGACAGGGGGCCAAGAGACCCAGTACTTC.